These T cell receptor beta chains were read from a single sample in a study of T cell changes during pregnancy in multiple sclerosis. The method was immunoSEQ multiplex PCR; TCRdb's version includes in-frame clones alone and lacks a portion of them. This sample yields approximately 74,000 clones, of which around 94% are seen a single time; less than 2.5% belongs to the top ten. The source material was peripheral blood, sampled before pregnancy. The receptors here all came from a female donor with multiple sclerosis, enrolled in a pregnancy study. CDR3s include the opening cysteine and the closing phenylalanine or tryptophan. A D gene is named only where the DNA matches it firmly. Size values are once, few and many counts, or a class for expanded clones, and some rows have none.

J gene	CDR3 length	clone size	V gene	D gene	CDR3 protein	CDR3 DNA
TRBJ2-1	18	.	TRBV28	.	CASSPRHRTDKDSNEQFF	TGTGCCAGCAGTCCCCGGCACAGGACGGATAAGGATAGCAATGAGCAGTTCTTC
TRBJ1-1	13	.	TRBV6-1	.	CASSGGDGAEAFF	TGTGCCAGCAGTGGGGGGGACGGGGCTGAAGCTTTCTTT
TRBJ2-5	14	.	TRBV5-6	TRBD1	CASSQGDRIETQYF	TGTGCCAGCAGCCAGGGGGATCGAATAGAGACCCAGTACTTC
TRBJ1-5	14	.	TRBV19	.	CASRSNSLNQPQHF	TGTGCCAGTAGGAGTAACAGTCTCAATCAGCCCCAGCATTTT
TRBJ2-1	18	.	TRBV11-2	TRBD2	CASSLSPRGGTSGSGQFF	TGTGCCAGCAGCTTATCACCCCGAGGGGGGACTAGCGGGAGTGGGCAGTTCTTC
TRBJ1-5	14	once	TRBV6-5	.	CASSEGGDNQPQHF	TGTGCCTCTAGCGAAGGAGGAGACAATCAGCCCCAGCATTTT
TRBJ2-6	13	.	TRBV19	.	CASRVAGANVLTF	TGTGCCAGTAGGGTGGCCGGGGCCAACGTCCTGACTTTC
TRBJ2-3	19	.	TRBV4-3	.	CASSQDPPPKAPGTDTQYF	TGCGCCAGCAGCCAAGATCCCCCCCCGAAAGCCCCTGGCACAGATACGCAGTATTTT
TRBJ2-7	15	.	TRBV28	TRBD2	CASSLPGGPSYEQYF	TGTGCCAGCAGTCTGCCGGGAGGCCCCTCCTACGAGCAGTACTTC
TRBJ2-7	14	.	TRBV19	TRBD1	CASSLGQGPYEQYF	TGTGCCAGTAGTCTGGGACAGGGTCCCTACGAGCAGTACTTC
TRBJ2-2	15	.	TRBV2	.	CASNGNRANTGELFF	TGTGCCAGCAACGGGAACAGGGCGAACACCGGGGAGCTGTTTTTT
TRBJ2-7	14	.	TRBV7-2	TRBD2	CASSWTSGNAEQYF	TGTGCCAGCTCCTGGACTAGCGGGAACGCCGAGCAGTACTTC
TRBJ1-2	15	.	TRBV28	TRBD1	CASSFQGQGRTLGTF	TGTGCCAGCAGTTTCCAAGGACAGGGACGGACACTAGGCACCTTC
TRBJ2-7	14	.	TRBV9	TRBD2	CASSVGGVKDEQYF	TGTGCCAGCAGCGTCGGGGGGGTTAAAGACGAGCAGTACTTC
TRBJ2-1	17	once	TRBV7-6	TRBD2	CASSTPGSGSSYNEQFF	TGTGCCAGCAGCACCCCGGGTAGCGGGAGCTCCTACAATGAGCAGTTCTTC
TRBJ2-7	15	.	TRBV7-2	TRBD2	CASSLGSGRTYEQYF	TGTGCCAGCAGCTTAGGTAGCGGGAGAACCTACGAGCAGTACTTC
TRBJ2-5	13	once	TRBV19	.	CASSFSGQETQYF	TGTGCCAGTAGTTTTAGCGGACAAGAGACCCAGTACTTC
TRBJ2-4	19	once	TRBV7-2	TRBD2	CASSPRGLAGGIAKNIQYF	TGTGCCAGCAGCCCAAGGGGACTAGCGGGAGGTATAGCCAAAAACATTCAGTACTTC
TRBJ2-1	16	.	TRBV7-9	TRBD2	CASSLGLAGVGNEQFF	TGTGCCAGCAGCTTAGGGCTAGCGGGAGTAGGCAATGAGCAGTTCTTC
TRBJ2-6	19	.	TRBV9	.	CASSARGVRGNSGANVLTF	TGTGCCAGCAGCGCCAGAGGCGTCAGGGGAAACTCTGGGGCCAACGTCCTGACTTTC
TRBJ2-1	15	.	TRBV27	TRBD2	CASSVVASGSNEQFF	TGTGCCAGCAGTGTTGTGGCTAGCGGGAGCAATGAGCAGTTCTTC
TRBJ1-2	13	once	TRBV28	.	CASSLSGGFGYTF	TGTGCCAGCAGTTTAAGTGGAGGGTTCGGCTACACCTTC
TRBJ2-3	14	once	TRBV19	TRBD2	CASSVGLATDTQYF	TGTGCCAGTAGTGTGGGACTAGCGACAGATACGCAGTATTTT
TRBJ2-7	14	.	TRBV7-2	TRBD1	CASSARDSVYEQYF	TGTGCCAGCAGCGCCCGGGACAGTGTCTACGAGCAGTACTTC
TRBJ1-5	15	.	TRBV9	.	CASSDDGQTNQPQHF	TGTGCCAGCAGCGATGATGGACAGACCAATCAGCCCCAGCATTTT
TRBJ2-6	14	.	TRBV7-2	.	CASSSTSGANVLTF	TGTGCCAGCAGTAGTACGTCTGGGGCCAACGTCCTGACTTTC
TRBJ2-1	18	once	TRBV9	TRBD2	CASSVGLAGYGGNNEQFF	TGTGCCAGCAGCGTTGGACTAGCGGGATATGGGGGAAACAATGAGCAGTTCTTC
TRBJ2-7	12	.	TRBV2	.	CASRGVLYEQYF	TGTGCCAGCAGGGGAGTTTTATACGAGCAGTACTTC
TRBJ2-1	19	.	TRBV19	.	CASSMGGAVSSARYNEQFF	TGTGCCAGTAGTATGGGGGGAGCTGTATCCTCCGCTCGGTACAATGAGCAGTTCTTC
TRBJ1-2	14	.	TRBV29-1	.	CSVYMIVGRKGYTF	TGCAGCGTTTATATGATAGTGGGGCGCAAAGGCTACACCTTC
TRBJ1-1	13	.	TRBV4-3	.	CASSQDWNTEAFF	TGCGCCAGCAGCCAAGACTGGAACACTGAAGCTTTCTTT
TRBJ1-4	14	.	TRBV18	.	CASSRDSAVEKLFF	TGTGCCAGCTCACGGGACTCGGCGGTAGAAAAACTGTTTTTT
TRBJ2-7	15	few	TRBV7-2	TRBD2	CASSLTSGISYEQYF	TGTGCCAGCAGCTTGACTAGCGGAATCTCCTACGAGCAGTACTTC
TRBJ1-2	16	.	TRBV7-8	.	CASSLGAGVIGIGYTF	TGTGCCAGCAGCTTAGGGGCAGGGGTTATAGGTATTGGCTACACCTTC
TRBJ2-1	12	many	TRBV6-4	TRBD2	CASSDREGEQFF	TGTGCCAGCAGTGACAGGGAGGGTGAGCAGTTCTTC
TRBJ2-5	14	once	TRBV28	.	CASSFGGRPETQYF	TGTGCCAGCAGTTTTGGCGGGCGCCCTGAGACCCAGTACTTC
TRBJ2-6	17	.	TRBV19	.	CASSIGTVSSGANVLTF	TGTGCCAGTAGTATAGGGACAGTCAGCTCTGGGGCCAACGTCCTGACTTTC
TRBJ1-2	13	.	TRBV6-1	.	CASSDPGIFGYTF	TGTGCCAGCAGTGACCCGGGTATATTTGGCTACACCTTC
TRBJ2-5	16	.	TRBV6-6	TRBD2	CASSYPTSGGQETQYF	TGTGCCAGCAGTTACCCGACTAGCGGGGGACAAGAGACCCAGTACTTC
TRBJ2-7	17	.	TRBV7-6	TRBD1	CASSLGVAGQGTHEQYF	TGTGCCAGCAGCTTAGGAGTCGCGGGACAGGGTACCCACGAGCAGTACTTC